The clone carrying this TCR beta chain was observed once. Antigen specificity is unknown. Here immunoSEQ multiplex PCR was the method, and the copy in TCRdb shows in-frame clones only, minus some. The repertoire includes over 70,000 clones, 85% of them detected once, and about a fifth sits in the top ten. The CDR3 has 17 amino acids. Germline V gene sequence: CDR1 MGHRA, CDR2 YSYEKL. The V gene lost 4 bases and the J gene lost 0 bases, with 18 bases spanning the gap. These data originate in a study of T cell responses to AZD1222 COVID-19 vaccine. Whole-study results and caveats: Spike-wide coverage was observed for vaccine-associated CD4 TCRs, with dominant responses at 160-218 and 743-854. Only 5 or 6 AZD1222 recipients were seropositive at baseline. In a largely white British group with more females than males, clonal diversity was possibly underestimated.

The V call is TRBV4-1, the J call TRBJ1-2, with D unclear. Sample: peripheral blood, taken on day 0 of AZD1222 vaccination. This clonotype was sampled from an adult in good health. CDR3 nucleotides: TGCGCCAGCAGCCTAAAGCTAGACCCAAAAGCTAACTATGGCTACACCTTC. Protein sequence: CASSLKLDPKANYGYTF.